Detailed here is one T cell receptor beta chain. This sample was taken from a study of blood T cell repertoires in COVID-19. At the level of the study: Some COVID-19 samples were acute and others convalescent; all came from the United States, Italy and Spain. PBMCs, B-cell-depleted T cells, or T cells provided the cDNA or gDNA that made up the material.

Per the original data handling: Amplification with reference gene primers provided the estimates of nucleated cell counts. The protocol was immunoSEQ multiplex PCR, while the TCRdb copy is restricted to in-frame clones and leaves out a portion. The V and J calls and the clone size are those of that table, but D and trimming were determined from the DNA. This table has 130,000 or so clones, 75% to 90% appearing once. V gave up 4 bases and J gave up 3 bases; unmatched junction bases: 7. This CDR3 is built from 15 residues. Germline CDR1 and CDR2: SGHVS and FQNEAQ. The TCR was taken from a woman aged 50 to 60 who had recovered from COVID-19. V gene TRBV7-8 combines with J gene TRBJ2-5, with 8 bases matching TRBD1. Sequencing was carried out using peripheral blood. CDR3 sequence reads: CASSSGTGPKETQYF. The DNA of the CDR3 is TGTGCCAGCAGCTCCGGGACAGGACCTAAAGAGACCCAGTACTTC.